Presented here are 12 T cell receptor beta chains from one specimen sequenced in a study of T cells in Graves' hyperthyroidism and ophthalmopathy. The TCR beta CDR3 regions underwent amplification using RNA transcripts as the source. The primer set for the first-round RT-PCR of the TCR CDR3 was HTBI. TCRdb ran MiXCR on the multiplex PCR reads and lists one entry per CDR3 protein. Here the sample spans 550,000 to 700,000 distinct CDR3 sequences, 46% being singletons. Specimen: peripheral blood or thyroid tissue (not recorded which). These receptors originate from an adult woman with Graves' disease, either hyperthyroidism or ophthalmopathy (not recorded which).

The chain has TRBV7-8 and TRBJ2-2, with D maybe TRBD2 (7 bases). The length of the CDR3 is 14 residues. Per germline, CDR1 SGHVS and CDR2 FQNEAQ. The CDR3 region has the DNA TGTGCTAGGCGGCGGGGGCTGAACACCGGGGAGCTGTTTTTT. Encoded protein: CARRRGLNTGELFF.

The chain is built from TRBV7-9 and TRBJ2-7, with 7 positions matching TRBD1. The length of the CDR3 is 16 residues. V was pared by 5 bases and J by 4 bases, with 14 bases of the junction left unmatched. The V gene's germline CDR1 is SEHNR and CDR2 FQNEAQ (reference sequence). CDR3 protein: CASSQHPGQVTYEQYF. The CDR3 DNA reads TGTGCCAGCAGCCAACACCCCGGACAGGTCACATACGAGCAGTACTTC.

The table lists this clonotype with many counts. The rearrangement joins TRBV7-9 to TRBJ2-7; D ambiguous. Germline V gene lookup returns CDR1 SEHNR and CDR2 FQNEAQ (reference sequence). This CDR3 has 12 residues. Deletions cut 4 bases from V and 2 bases from J, with 6 bases between. The CDR3 protein is CASSSGPYEQYF. DNA for the CDR3: TGTGCCAGCAGCTCCGGTCCCTACGAGCAGTACTTC. The full variable domain, its missing parts supplied by reference TRBV7-9 and TRBJ2-7, is DTGVSQNPRHKITKRGQNVTFRCDPISEHNRLYWYRQTLGQGPEFLTYFQNEAQLEKSRLLSDRFSAERPKGSFSTLEIQRTEQGDSAMYLCASSSGPYEQYFGPGTRLTVT.

The V and J genes are TRBV24-1 and TRBJ1-1, with unresolved D. Germline values: CDR1 KGHDR, CDR2 SFDVKD. CDR3 size: 15 residues. V dropped 5 bases and J dropped 1 base, with 13 bases sitting between them. The CDR3 loop reads CATSARDLKNTEAFF. CDR3 in DNA: TGTGCCACCAGTGCTAGAGATCTCAAGAACACTGAAGCTTTCTTT.

At least ten counts were recorded for this clonotype. CDR3 nucleotides: TGTGCCAGCAGCTTGTCCTTGGGGTCCACTGAAGCTTTCTTT. Amino acids: CASSLSLGSTEAFF. The chain carries TRBV5-8 and TRBJ1-1; D remains unclear. Germline CDR1 is SGHTS and CDR2 is YDEGEE. The V and J ends lost 1 base and 4 bases respectively, with 11 bases between them. The CDR3 sequence is 14 residues long.

This clonotype was detected once. This chain joins TRBV30 and TRBJ2-2; no clear D gene. Trimming shortened V by 5 bases and J by 6 bases, and 13 bases separated the two germline ends. In germline, CDR1 is GTSNPN, CDR2 SVGIG (reference sequence). The CDR3 contains 13 residues. The CDR3 here is CAWSEPAAGELFF. CDR3 DNA sequence: TGTGCCTGGTCCGAACCGGCGGCCGGGGAGCTGTTTTTT.

The chain recombines TRBV5-1 with TRBJ2-5; perhaps TRBD2 as D (6 bases). V dropped 2 bases and J dropped 4 bases, with 18 bases sitting between them. The CDR3 sequence is 16 residues long. The germline gives CDR1 SGHRS, CDR2 YFSETQ. As DNA, the CDR3 is TGCGCCAGCAGCTTTGGAGGGAGCGCACGGGGAGAGACCCAGTACTTC. Amino acid sequence: CASSFGGSARGETQYF.

This clonotype was detected a few times. The rearrangement joins TRBV28 to TRBJ2-7; TRBD2 is a possible D gene (6 bases). The V gene's germline CDR1 is MDHEN and CDR2 SYDVKM. The CDR3 spans 14 residues. V was trimmed by 3 bases and J by 5 bases, leaving 14 bases between them. The CDR3 sequence: CASSLLGSGNEQYF. DNA of the CDR3: TGTGCCAGCAGTTTGCTCGGGAGTGGCAACGAGCAGTACTTC.

This clonotype was observed a few times. This chain joins TRBV10-3 and TRBJ2-1; tentative D call: TRBD2 (6 bases). The CDR3 is 13 residues long. CDR1 is ENHRY and CDR2 is SYGVKD in the germline V gene. The V and J ends lost 2 bases and 8 bases respectively, with 10 bases between them. The CDR3 sequence is CAISEQGGDEQFF. CDR3 bases: TGTGCCATCAGTGAGCAGGGCGGGGATGAGCAGTTCTTC.

This clonotype was counted ten times or more. The rearrangement joins TRBV15 to TRBJ1-1, with D possibly TRBD1 on 5 matching bases. Germline-derived CDR1 and CDR2 are LNHNV and YYDKDF (reference sequence). V dropped 9 bases and J dropped 3 bases, with 14 bases sitting between them. The CDR3 loop spans 13 amino acids. CDR3 sequence reads: CATAGSWDTEAFF. The CDR3 DNA reads TGTGCCACTGCAGGGTCCTGGGACACTGAAGCTTTCTTT.

This clonotype was counted many times. The rearrangement joins TRBV29-1 to TRBJ1-1; 7 bases agree with TRBD1. CDR1 is SQVTM, CDR2 ANQGSEA, per germline. This CDR3 spans 13 amino acids. Trimming took 7 bases from V and 1 from J; bases not matched to a gene: 6. The CDR3: CSGSQGGNTEAFF. In DNA form, the CDR3 reads TGCAGCGGGTCTCAGGGGGGGAACACTGAAGCTTTCTTT.

This clonotype has a handful of counts. The chain couples TRBV18 to TRBJ2-7, with TRBD1 identical over 7 bases. Trimming took 3 bases from V and 1 from J; bases not matched to a gene: 3. Germline V CDR1 and CDR2: KGHSH, LQKENI. The CDR3 is 14 amino acids. The CDR3 nucleotides are TGTGCCAGCTCACCGGGACAGAATTCCTACGAGCAGTACTTC. Translating gives CASSPGQNSYEQYF.